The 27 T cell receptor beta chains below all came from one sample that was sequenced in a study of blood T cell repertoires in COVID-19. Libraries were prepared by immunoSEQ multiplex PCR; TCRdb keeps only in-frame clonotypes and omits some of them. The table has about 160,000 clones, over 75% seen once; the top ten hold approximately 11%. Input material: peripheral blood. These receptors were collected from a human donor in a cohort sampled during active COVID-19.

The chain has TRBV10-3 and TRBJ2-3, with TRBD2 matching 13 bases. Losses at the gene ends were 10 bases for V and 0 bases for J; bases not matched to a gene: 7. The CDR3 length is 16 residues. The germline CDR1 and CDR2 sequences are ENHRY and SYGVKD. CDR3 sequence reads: CASGTSGIISTDTQYF. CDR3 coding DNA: TGTGCCAGCGGGACTAGCGGGATCATTAGCACAGATACGCAGTATTTT.

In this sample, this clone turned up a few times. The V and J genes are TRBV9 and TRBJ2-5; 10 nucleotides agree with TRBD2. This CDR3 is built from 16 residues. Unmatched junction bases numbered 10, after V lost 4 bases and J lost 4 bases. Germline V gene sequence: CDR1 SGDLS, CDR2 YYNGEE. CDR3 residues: CASSFTSGGAAETQYF. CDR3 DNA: TGTGCCAGCAGCTTCACGAGCGGGGGGGCCGCAGAGACCCAGTACTTC.

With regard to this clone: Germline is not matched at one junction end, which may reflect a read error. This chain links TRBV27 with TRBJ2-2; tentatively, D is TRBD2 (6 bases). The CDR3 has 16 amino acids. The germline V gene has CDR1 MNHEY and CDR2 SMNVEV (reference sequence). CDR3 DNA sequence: TGTGCCAACAGTTTATTGGCGGGACGGTTTCCCGGGGAGCTGTTTTTT. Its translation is CANSLLAGRFPGELFF.

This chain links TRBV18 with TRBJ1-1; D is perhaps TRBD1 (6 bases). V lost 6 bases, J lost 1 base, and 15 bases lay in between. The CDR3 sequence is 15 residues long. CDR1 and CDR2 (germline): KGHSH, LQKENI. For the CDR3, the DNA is TGTGCCAGCTCGCCCTCCGGGACAAGGAACACTGAAGCTTTCTTT. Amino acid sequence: CASSPSGTRNTEAFF. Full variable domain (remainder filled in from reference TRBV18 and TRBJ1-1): NAGVMQNPRHLVRRRGQEARLRCSPMKGHSHVYWYRQLPEEGLKFMVYLQKENIIDESGMPKERFSAEFPKEGPSILRIQQVVRGDSAAYFCASSPSGTRNTEAFFGQGTRLTVV.

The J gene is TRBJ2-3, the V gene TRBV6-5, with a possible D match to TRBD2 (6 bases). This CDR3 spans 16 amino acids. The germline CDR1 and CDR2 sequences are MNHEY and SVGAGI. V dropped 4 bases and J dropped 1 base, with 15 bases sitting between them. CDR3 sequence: CASSSSGGYGTDTQYF. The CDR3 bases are TGTGCCAGCAGTTCCTCTGGGGGGTACGGCACAGATACGCAGTATTTT.

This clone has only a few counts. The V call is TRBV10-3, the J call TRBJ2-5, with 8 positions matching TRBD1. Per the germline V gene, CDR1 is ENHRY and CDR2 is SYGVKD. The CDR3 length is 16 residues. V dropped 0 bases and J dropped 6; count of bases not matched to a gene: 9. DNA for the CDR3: TGTGCCATCAGTGAGTCGGATACAGGGGGGAGGAAGACCCAGTACTTC. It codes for CAISESDTGGRKTQYF.

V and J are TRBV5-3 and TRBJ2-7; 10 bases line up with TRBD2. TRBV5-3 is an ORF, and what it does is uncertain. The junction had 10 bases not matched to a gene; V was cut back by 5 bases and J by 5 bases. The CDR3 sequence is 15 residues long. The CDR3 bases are TGTGCCAGAAGGCCGACCCAGCGGGAGGGCCACGAGCAGTACTTC. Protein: CARRPTQREGHEQYF.

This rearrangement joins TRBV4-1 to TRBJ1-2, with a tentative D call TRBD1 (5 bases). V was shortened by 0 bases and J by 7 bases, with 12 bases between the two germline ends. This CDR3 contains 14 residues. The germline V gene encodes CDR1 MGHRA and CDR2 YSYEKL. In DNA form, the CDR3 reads TGCGCCAGCAGCCAAGATCCAGGGCGGCTTGGCTACACCTTC. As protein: CASSQDPGRLGYTF.

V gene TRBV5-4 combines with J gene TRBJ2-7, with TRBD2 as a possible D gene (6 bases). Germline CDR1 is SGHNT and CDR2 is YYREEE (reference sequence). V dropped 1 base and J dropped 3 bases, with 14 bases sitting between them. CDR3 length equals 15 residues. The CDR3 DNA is TGTGCCAGCAGCTTGTTCACGGCGGGAAGCTACGAGCAGTACTTC. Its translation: CASSLFTAGSYEQYF.

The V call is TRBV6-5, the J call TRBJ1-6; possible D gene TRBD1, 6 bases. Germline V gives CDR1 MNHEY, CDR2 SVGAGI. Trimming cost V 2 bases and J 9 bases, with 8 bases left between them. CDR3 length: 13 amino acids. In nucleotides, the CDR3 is TGTGCCAGCAGTTACAACAGGGTTTCACCCCTCCACTTT. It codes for CASSYNRVSPLHF.

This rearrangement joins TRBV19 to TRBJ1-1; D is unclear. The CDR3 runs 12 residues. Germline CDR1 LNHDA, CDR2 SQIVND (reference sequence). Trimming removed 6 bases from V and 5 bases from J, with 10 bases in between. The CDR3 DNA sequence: TGTGCCAGTAGCGCGGCGCGGACTGAAGCTTTCTTT. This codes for CASSAARTEAFF. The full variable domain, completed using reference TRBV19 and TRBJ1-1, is DGGITQSPKYLFRKEGQNVTLSCEQNLNHDAMYWYRQDPGQGLRLIYYSQIVNDFQKGDIAEGYSVSREKKESFPLTVTSAQKNPTAFYLCASSAARTEAFFGQGTRLTVV.

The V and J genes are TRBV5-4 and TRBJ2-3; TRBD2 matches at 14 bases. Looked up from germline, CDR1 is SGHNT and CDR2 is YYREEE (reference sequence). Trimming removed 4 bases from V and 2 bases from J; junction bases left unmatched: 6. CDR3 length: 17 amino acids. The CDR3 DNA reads TGTGCCAGCAGCGGACGACTAGCGGGAGGGGTCACAGATACGCAGTATTTT. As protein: CASSGRLAGGVTDTQYF. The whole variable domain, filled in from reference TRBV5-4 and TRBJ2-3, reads ETGVTQSPTHLIKTRGQQVTLRCSSQSGHNTVSWYQQALGQGPQFIFQYYREEENGRGNFPPRFSGLQFPNYSSELNVNALELDDSALYLCASSGRLAGGVTDTQYFGPGTRLTVL.

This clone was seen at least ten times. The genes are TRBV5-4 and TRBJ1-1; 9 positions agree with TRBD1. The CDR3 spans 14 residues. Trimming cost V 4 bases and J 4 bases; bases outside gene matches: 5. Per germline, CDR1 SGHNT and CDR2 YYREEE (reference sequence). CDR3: CASSEDRGGTEAFF. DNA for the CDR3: TGTGCCAGCAGCGAGGACAGGGGCGGCACTGAAGCTTTCTTT.

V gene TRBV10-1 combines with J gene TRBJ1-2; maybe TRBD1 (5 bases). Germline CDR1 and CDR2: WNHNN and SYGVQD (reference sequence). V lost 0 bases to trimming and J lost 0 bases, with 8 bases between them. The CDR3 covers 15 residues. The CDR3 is CASSESRDTNYGYTF. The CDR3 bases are TGCGCCAGCAGTGAGTCCAGGGATACTAACTATGGCTACACCTTC.

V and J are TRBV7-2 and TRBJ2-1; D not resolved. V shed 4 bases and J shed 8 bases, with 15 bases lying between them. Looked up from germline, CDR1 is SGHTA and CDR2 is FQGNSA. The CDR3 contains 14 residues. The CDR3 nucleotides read TGTGCCAGCAGCTCCCCTCCTAGTCACTATGAGCAGTTCTTC. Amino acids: CASSSPPSHYEQFF. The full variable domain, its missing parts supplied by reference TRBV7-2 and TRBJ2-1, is GAGVSQSPSNKVTEKGKDVELRCDPISGHTALYWYRQSLGQGLEFLIYFQGNSAPDKSGLPSDRFSAERTGGSVSTLTIQRTQQEDSAVYLCASSSPPSHYEQFFGPGTRLTVL.

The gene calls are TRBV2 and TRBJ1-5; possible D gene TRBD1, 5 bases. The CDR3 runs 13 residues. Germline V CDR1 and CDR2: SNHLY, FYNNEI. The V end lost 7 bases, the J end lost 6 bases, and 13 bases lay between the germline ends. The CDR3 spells CASNVEGPQPQHF. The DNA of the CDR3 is TGTGCCAGCAATGTGGAGGGACCTCAGCCCCAGCATTTT.

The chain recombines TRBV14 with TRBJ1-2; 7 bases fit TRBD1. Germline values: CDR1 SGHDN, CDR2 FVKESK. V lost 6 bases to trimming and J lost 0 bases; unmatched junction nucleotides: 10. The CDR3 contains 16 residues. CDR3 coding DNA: TGTGCCAGCAGTCTAGCCGGGACAGCAGCTAACTATGGCTACACCTTC. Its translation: CASSLAGTAANYGYTF.

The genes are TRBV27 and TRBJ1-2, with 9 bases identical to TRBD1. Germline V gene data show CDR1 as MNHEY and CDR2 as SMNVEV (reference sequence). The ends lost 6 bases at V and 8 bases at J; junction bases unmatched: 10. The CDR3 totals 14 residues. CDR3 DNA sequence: TGTGCCAGCAGAACCGTAGGGACAGGGAGAGGCTACACCTTC. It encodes CASRTVGTGRGYTF.

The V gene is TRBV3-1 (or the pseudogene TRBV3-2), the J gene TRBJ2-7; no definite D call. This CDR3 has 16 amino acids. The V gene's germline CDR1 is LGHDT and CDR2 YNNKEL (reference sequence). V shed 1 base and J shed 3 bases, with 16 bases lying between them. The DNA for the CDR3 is TGTGCCAGCAGCCAAGCTATGGTCGTCCCTGACTACGAGCAGTACTTC. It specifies CASSQAMVVPDYEQYF.

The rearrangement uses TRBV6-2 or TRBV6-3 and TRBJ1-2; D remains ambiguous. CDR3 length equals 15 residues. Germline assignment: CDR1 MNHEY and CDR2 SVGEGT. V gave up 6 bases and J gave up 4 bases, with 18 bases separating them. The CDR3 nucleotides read TGTGCCAGCAGCTGGGCCGGGGTGAAATCCTATGGCTACACCTTC. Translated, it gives CASSWAGVKSYGYTF.

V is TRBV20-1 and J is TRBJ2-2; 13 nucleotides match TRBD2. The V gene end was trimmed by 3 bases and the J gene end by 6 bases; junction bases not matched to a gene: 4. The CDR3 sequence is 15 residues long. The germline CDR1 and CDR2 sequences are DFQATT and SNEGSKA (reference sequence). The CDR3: CSASGLAGEAGELFF. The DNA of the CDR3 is TGCAGTGCTAGTGGACTAGCGGGAGAGGCCGGGGAGCTGTTTTTT.

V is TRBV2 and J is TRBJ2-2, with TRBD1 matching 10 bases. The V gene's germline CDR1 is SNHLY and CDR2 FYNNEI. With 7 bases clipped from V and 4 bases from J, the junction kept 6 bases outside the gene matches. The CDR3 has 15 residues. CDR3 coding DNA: TGTGCCAGCACTGTGGGACAGGGGACCACCGGGGAGCTGTTTTTT. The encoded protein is CASTVGQGTTGELFF. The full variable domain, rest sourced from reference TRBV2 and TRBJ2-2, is EPEVTQTPSHQVTQMGQEVILRCVPISNHLYFYWYRQILGQKVEFLVSFYNNEISEKSEIFDDQFSVERPDGSNFTLKIRSTKLEDSAMYFCASTVGQGTTGELFFGEGSRLTVL.

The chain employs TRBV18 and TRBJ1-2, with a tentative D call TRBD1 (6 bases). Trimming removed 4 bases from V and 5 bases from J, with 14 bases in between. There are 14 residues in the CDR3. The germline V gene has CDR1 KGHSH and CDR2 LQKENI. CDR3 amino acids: CASSRQAAEYGYTF. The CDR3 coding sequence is TGTGCCAGCTCACGACAGGCTGCTGAGTATGGCTACACCTTC.

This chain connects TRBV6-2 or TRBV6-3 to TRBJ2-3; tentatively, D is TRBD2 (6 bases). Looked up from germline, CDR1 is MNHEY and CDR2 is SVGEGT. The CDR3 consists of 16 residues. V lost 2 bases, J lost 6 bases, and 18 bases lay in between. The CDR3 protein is CASSYLSGAGQDTQYF. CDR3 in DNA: TGTGCCAGCAGTTACCTCTCAGGAGCGGGTCAGGATACGCAGTATTTT.

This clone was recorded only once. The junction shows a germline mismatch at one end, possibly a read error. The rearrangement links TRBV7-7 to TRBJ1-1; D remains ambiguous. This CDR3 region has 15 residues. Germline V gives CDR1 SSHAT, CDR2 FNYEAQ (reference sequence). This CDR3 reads CASTPISGLSTEAFF. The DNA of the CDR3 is TGTGCTAGCACACCCATATCGGGGTTGAGCACTGAAGCTTTCTTT.

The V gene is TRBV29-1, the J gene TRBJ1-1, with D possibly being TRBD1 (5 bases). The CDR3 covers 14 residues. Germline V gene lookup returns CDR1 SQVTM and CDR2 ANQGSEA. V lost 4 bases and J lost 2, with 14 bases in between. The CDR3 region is CSVGWGEPNTEAFF. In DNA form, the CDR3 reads TGCAGCGTTGGGTGGGGGGAACCCAACACTGAAGCTTTCTTT.

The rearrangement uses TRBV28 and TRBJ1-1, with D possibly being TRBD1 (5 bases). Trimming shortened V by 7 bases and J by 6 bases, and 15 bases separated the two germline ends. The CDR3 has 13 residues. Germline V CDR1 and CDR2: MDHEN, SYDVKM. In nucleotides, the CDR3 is TGTGCCAGCACTTCGGGCAGGGTCGCTGAAGCTTTCTTT. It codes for CASTSGRVAEAFF. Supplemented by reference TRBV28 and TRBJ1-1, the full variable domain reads DVKVTQSSRYLVKRTGEKVFLECVQDMDHENMFWYRQDPGLGLRLIYFSYDVKMKEKGDIPEGYSVSREKKERFSLILESASTNQTSMYLCASTSGRVAEAFFGQGTRLTVV.